Presented here are 7 T cell receptor beta chains from one specimen sequenced in a study of CD4 T cells in relation to SARS-CoV-2 and coronaviruses. CD4+ T cells from unexposed donors were obtained before the COVID-19 pandemic (2011-2018). CD4+ T cells were isolated from the cells after about ten days of culture. TCRdb's copy holds only in-frame clones and misses some; the assay was immunoSEQ multiplex PCR. Of about 15,000 clones in the sample, roughly 78% were seen once. Their antigen targets remain unknown. The specimen was CD4+ T cells from PBMCs, cultured in vitro. The receptors come from a human donor in good health.

This chain links TRBV11-2 with TRBJ1-5, with no clear D. The CDR3 consists of 13 residues. Germline V gene lookup returns CDR1 SGHAT and CDR2 FQNNGV. V was cut by 3 bases and J by 3 bases, with 6 bases left in between. The CDR3 nucleotides read TGTGCCAGCAGCTTGGAGGACAATCAGCCCCAGCATTTT. Translation: CASSLEDNQPQHF.

The chain links TRBV3-1 (or the pseudogene TRBV3-2) to TRBJ2-7; 10 bases agree with TRBD2. The V and J ends lost 2 bases and 4 bases, in that order; junction bases with no gene match: 11. This CDR3 region has 17 residues. Per the germline V gene, CDR1 is LGHDT and CDR2 is YNNKEL (reference sequence). CDR3 nucleotides: TGTGCCAGCAGCCAATGGGGCAAGCGGGGGGGTAGGTACGAGCAGTACTTC. Residues: CASSQWGKRGGRYEQYF.

J is TRBJ1-5 and V is TRBV3-1 (or the pseudogene TRBV3-2); D call uncertain. From germline, CDR1 is LGHDT and CDR2 YNNKEL (reference sequence). The CDR3 extends over 17 amino acids. Trimming cost V 0 bases and J 7 bases, with 19 bases left between them. The CDR3 reads CASSQDSGGISSQPQHF. CDR3 nucleotides: TGTGCCAGCAGCCAAGACTCAGGCGGGATATCGTCGCAGCCCCAGCATTTT.

The chain has TRBV27 and TRBJ2-2, with D tentatively TRBD2 (6 bases). The CDR3 length is 17 residues. Germline V CDR1 and CDR2: MNHEY, SMNVEV (reference sequence). V shed 0 bases and J shed 4 bases, with 15 bases lying between them. The CDR3 sequence: CASSLSPARRATGELFF. CDR3 sequence (DNA): TGTGCCAGCAGTTTATCCCCCGCAAGGAGGGCCACCGGGGAGCTGTTTTTT.

This chain joins TRBV24-1 and TRBJ2-7; 12 bases fit TRBD1. The ends lost 5 bases at V and 5 bases at J; junction bases unmatched: 18. The CDR3 runs to 19 residues. Per the germline V gene, CDR1 is KGHDR and CDR2 is SFDVKD. The CDR3 reads CATSVGGGTGGKGQDEQYF. CDR3 DNA sequence: TGTGCCACCAGTGTAGGTGGAGGGACAGGGGGCAAAGGACAGGACGAGCAGTACTTC.

The rearrangement links TRBV30 to TRBJ1-6; D is possibly TRBD1 (5 bases). V dropped 0 bases and J dropped 9 bases, with 12 bases sitting between them. CDR3 size: 14 residues. Per the germline V gene, CDR1 is GTSNPN and CDR2 is SVGIG (reference sequence). For the CDR3, the DNA is TGTGCCTGGAGTGTTTCCAGGGCCGGTTCACCCCTCCACTTT. Translating gives CAWSVSRAGSPLHF.

The CDR3 sequence: CASSPSRGPHDEQYF. DNA of the CDR3: TGTGCCAGCAGCCCCTCGCGCGGGCCCCATGACGAGCAGTACTTC. This sequence joins TRBV11-3 and TRBJ2-7; D perhaps matches TRBD2 (5 bases). V lost 5 bases and J lost 5, with 19 bases in between. CDR1 SGHNT and CDR2 YENEEA come from the germline V gene. CDR3 size: 15 residues.